A selection of T cell receptor beta chains follows, all from one sample in a study of blood T cells in healthy people across ages. One entry per CDR3 protein, called by TCRdb with MiXCR from the 5' RACE reads. The sample yields 630,000 or so distinct CDR3 sequences, roughly 32% seen once. The sequenced sample consisted of blood. The source is a woman older than 75 in good health. Each CDR3 is given with its conserved first and last residue. Fields, in order: clone size, J gene, D gene, V gene, CDR3 DNA, CDR3 protein. The D gene is left open where the match is weak. Some rows have no size entry. The others give once, few or many, or a class for an expanded clone.

>.|TRBJ2-1|TRBD2|TRBV30
TGTGCCTGGAGTGTTTTTAGCGGGGGATACAATGAGCAGTTCTTC
CAWSVFSGGYNEQFF
>.|TRBJ2-1|.|TRBV5-4
TGTGCCAGCAGCTTGACCTTTAGCGGAAATGAGCAGTTCTTC
CASSLTFSGNEQFF
>many|TRBJ2-1|.|TRBV20-1
TGCAGTGCTGGATTGCGCGTAACTCAGGGGAGTGAGCAGTTCTTC
CSAGLRVTQGSEQFF
>many|TRBJ2-5|TRBD1|TRBV30
TGTGCCTGGAAGGGGACAGAAGAGACCCAGTACTTC
CAWKGTEETQYF
>.|TRBJ2-2|TRBD1|TRBV29-1
TGCAGCGCGCTGGACAGGGGGGTCGCGAACACCGGGGAGCTGTTTTTT
CSALDRGVANTGELFF
>few|TRBJ1-1|.|TRBV30
TGTGCCTGGAGATTACAGGGACTTGGCACTGAAGCTTTCTTT
CAWRLQGLGTEAFF
>many|TRBJ1-2|TRBD1|TRBV7-2
TGTGCCAGCAGCTTCACGGACAGGGCGGTCGGCTACACCTTC
CASSFTDRAVGYTF
>.|TRBJ2-3|.|TRBV12-3/TRBV12-4
TGTGCCAGCAGTTTCACGACAGGTCACGCAGATACGCAGTATTTT
CASSFTTGHADTQYF
>many|TRBJ2-3|.|TRBV9
TGTGCCAGCAGCCCTCTCGCGGGCGAGGGAGATACGCAGTATTTT
CASSPLAGEGDTQYF
>few|TRBJ2-7|.|TRBV11-2
TGTGCCAGCACCTATACCCTCCATGAGCAGTACTTC
CASTYTLHEQYF
>few|TRBJ2-2|.|TRBV6-1
TGTGCCAGCAGTGAATCCACGATCGGGGAGCTGTTTTTT
CASSESTIGELFF
>many|TRBJ1-1|.|TRBV4-3
TGCGCCAGCAGCCGAAGACGGGGGGGCGCAGGAACTGAAGCTTTCTTT
CASSRRRGGAGTEAFF
>many|TRBJ1-6|.|TRBV6-5
TGTGCCAGCAGTTACTCGACAGGATATAATTCACCCCTCCACTTT
CASSYSTGYNSPLHF
>many|TRBJ1-2|.|TRBV5-5
TGTGCCAGCAGCTTGGCCGAGACAGAATATGGCTACACCTTC
CASSLAETEYGYTF
>.|TRBJ1-2|.|TRBV28
TGTGCCACCAACGTACCCTTGGGTGGCTACACCTTC
CATNVPLGGYTF